This passage covers 22 T cell receptor beta chains from one sample sequenced in a study of shared clonotypes between healthy human individuals. TCRdb's table, derived via immunoSEQ multiplex PCR, lists solely in-frame clones and lacks some. The sample includes approximately 1,000,000 clones, roughly 80% of them seen just once. The specimen was memory CD4+ T cells from PBMCs. The subset denotes: CD45RA-negative fraction. The receptors derive from a man aged 18 to 30 in good health. Some clones in this sample may be carry-over from other donors' samples.

This clone showed up just once. This rearrangement joins TRBV29-1 to TRBJ2-5; D is possibly TRBD2 (5 bases). Between the trimmed V and J ends, which lost 6 bases and 3 bases, there was a span of 11 bases. The CDR3 is 12 amino acids. From germline, CDR1 is SQVTM and CDR2 ANQGSEA. The CDR3 bases are TGCAGCGTCCTCGTGAGGGAAGAGACCCAGTACTTC. The encoded protein is CSVLVREETQYF.

This chain connects TRBV6-5 to TRBJ2-2; D is ambiguous. V was clipped by 9 bases and J by 4 bases, with 12 bases between them. CDR3 length equals 13 residues. The germline V gene encodes CDR1 MNHEY and CDR2 SVGAGI. CDR3 sequence reads: CASRHPSTGELFF. CDR3 DNA: TGTGCCAGTAGGCACCCGAGCACCGGGGAGCTGTTTTTT.

The chain is built from TRBV4-1 and TRBJ1-5; D uncertain. This CDR3 is 17 amino acids long. V was trimmed by 4 bases and J by 1 base, leaving 17 bases between them. CDR1 is MGHRA, CDR2 YSYEKL, per germline. CDR3 sequence: CASSPKGRSLSNQPQHF. For the CDR3, the DNA is TGCGCCAGCAGCCCGAAGGGCAGGTCATTGAGCAATCAGCCCCAGCATTTT.

The chain joins TRBV29-1 to TRBJ1-5, with a tentative D call TRBD1 (5 bases). This CDR3 is built from 14 residues. Deletions cut 1 base from V and 5 bases from J, with 12 bases between. The germline V gene encodes CDR1 SQVTM and CDR2 ANQGSEA. The CDR3 DNA is TGCAGCGTTGAAGTGGGGGGGGTGGATCAGCCCCAGCATTTT. It specifies CSVEVGGVDQPQHF. The whole variable domain, filled in from reference TRBV29-1 and TRBJ1-5, reads SAVISQKPSRDICQRGTSLTIQCQVDSQVTMMFWYRQQPGQSLTLIATANQGSEATYESGFVIDKFPISRPNLTFSTLTVSNMSPEDSSIYLCSVEVGGVDQPQHFGDGTRLSIL.

This clone turned up a few times. The CDR3 DNA is TGTGCTAGTGGCAGGGGGAATGAGCAGTTCTTC. As protein: CASGRGNEQFF. The chain has TRBV12-5 and TRBJ2-1; TRBD1 matches 7 bases. The CDR3 is made up of 11 amino acids. Germline V gives CDR1 LGHNT, CDR2 FRNRAP. V trimming: 6 bases; J trimming: 7 bases; junction bases outside the gene matches: 0.

In its sample, this clone was seen a few times. The chain uses TRBV30 and TRBJ1-2, with D possibly TRBD1 on 5 matching bases. The CDR3 covers 13 residues. Germline V gene lookup returns CDR1 GTSNPN and CDR2 SVGIG (reference sequence). Trimming cost V 4 bases and J 5 bases, with 14 bases left between them. The CDR3 coding sequence is TGTGCCTGGAACGCGGGGACGGCGTATGGCTACACCTTC. Encoded protein: CAWNAGTAYGYTF.

V gene TRBV7-3 combines with J gene TRBJ2-1; possibly TRBD1 for D (6 bases). V was shortened by 4 bases and J by 12 bases, with 13 bases between the two germline ends. Germline V gives CDR1 SGHTA, CDR2 FQGTGA. The CDR3 has 12 residues. Written as DNA, the CDR3 is TGTGCCAGCAGCTCCGGACAGTCCGCGCAGTTCTTC. It yields the protein CASSSGQSAQFF.

The chain is built from TRBV28 and TRBJ2-5; D uncertain. V was pared by 7 bases and J by 5 bases, with 5 bases between. This CDR3 is 10 amino acids long. The germline V gene encodes CDR1 MDHEN and CDR2 SYDVKM. The CDR3 region is CASMAETQYF. CDR3 nucleotide sequence: TGTGCCAGCATGGCGGAGACCCAGTACTTC.

V gene TRBV28 combines with J gene TRBJ2-7, with D possibly being TRBD1 or TRBD2 (5 bases each). V was trimmed by 6 bases and J by 4 bases, leaving 16 bases between them. Germline values: CDR1 MDHEN, CDR2 SYDVKM. This CDR3 is built from 14 residues. The CDR3 bases are TGTGCCAGCAGCGGGGCAGGGTCGAAGTACGAGCAGTACTTC. This encodes CASSGAGSKYEQYF. Together with reference TRBV28 and TRBJ2-7, the CDR3 gives the full variable domain: DVKVTQSSRYLVKRTGEKVFLECVQDMDHENMFWYRQDPGLGLRLIYFSYDVKMKEKGDIPEGYSVSREKKERFSLILESASTNQTSMYLCASSGAGSKYEQYFGPGTRLTVT.

This chain joins TRBV5-4 and TRBJ2-3; perhaps D is TRBD1 or TRBD2 (6 bases each). The CDR3 consists of 17 residues. Germline V gene sequence: CDR1 SGHNT, CDR2 YYREEE (reference sequence). Trimming cost V 4 bases and J 0 bases, with 18 bases left between them. As DNA, the CDR3 is TGTGCCAGCAGCCGCCCCGGGGGCACTACTAGCACAGATACGCAGTATTTT. It translates to CASSRPGGTTSTDTQYF.

This chain links TRBV5-1 with TRBJ1-2, with unresolved D. This CDR3 is 13 amino acids long. V dropped 4 bases and J dropped 6 bases, with 13 bases sitting between them. In germline, CDR1 is SGHRS, CDR2 YFSETQ. Here the CDR3 reads CASSRQEENGYTF. The CDR3 coding sequence is TGCGCCAGCAGCAGGCAGGAGGAAAATGGCTACACCTTC.

The V call is TRBV6-5, the J call TRBJ2-1; D remains unclear. Germline CDR1 MNHEY, CDR2 SVGAGI. Trimming shortened V by 4 bases and J by 0 bases, and 7 bases separated the two germline ends. The CDR3 length is 14 residues. In DNA, the CDR3 is TGTGCCAGCAGTTGGCTGAGCTCCTACAATGAGCAGTTCTTC. This sequence encodes CASSWLSSYNEQFF.

The rearrangement uses TRBV4-3 and TRBJ2-2; 8 bases are a match to TRBD2. The CDR3 is made up of 17 amino acids. CDR1 LGHNA and CDR2 YSLEER come from the germline V gene. J lost 5 bases, V lost 4 bases, and 12 bases had no gene match. Here the CDR3 reads CASSLLAAGGRTGELFF. The CDR3 DNA is TGCGCCAGCAGCCTACTGGCGGCGGGAGGAAGGACCGGGGAGCTGTTTTTT.

The V gene is TRBV29-1, the J gene TRBJ2-7; unclear D gene. CDR3 length: 11 residues. Trimming pared 0 bases from V and 7 bases from J, leaving 7 bases between. Looked up from germline, CDR1 is SQVTM and CDR2 is ANQGSEA. CDR3 nucleotide sequence: TGCAGCGTTGAAGATAGCACTGAGCAGTACTTC. Translating gives CSVEDSTEQYF.

The rearrangement joins TRBV28 to TRBJ2-7; 10 bases map to TRBD1. The germline V gene has CDR1 MDHEN and CDR2 SYDVKM. CDR3 length: 16 residues. The V segment lost 6 bases and the J segment 6 bases; nucleotides outside the gene matches: 14. CDR3 sequence: CASSTPGGTGVREQYF. The CDR3 DNA sequence: TGTGCCAGCAGCACACCCGGGGGGACAGGGGTTCGCGAGCAGTACTTC.

The CDR3 DNA reads as TGCGCCAGCAGCCCCAGGGGACTAGCGGGAGCGGAGACCCAGTACTTC. Amino acid sequence: CASSPRGLAGAETQYF. The rearrangement joins TRBV5-1 to TRBJ2-5; 14 bases match TRBD2. The CDR3 is 16 amino acids. Germline assignment: CDR1 SGHRS and CDR2 YFSETQ. The V and J ends lost 4 bases and 5 bases, in that order; junction bases with no gene match: 7.

This chain joins TRBV5-1 and TRBJ1-1; no reliable D call. With 6 bases removed from V and 0 bases from J, the gap between germline ends came to 9 bases. CDR1 is SGHRS, CDR2 YFSETQ, per germline. The length of the CDR3 is 13 residues. CDR3 loop: CASTSFVNTEAFF. The CDR3 DNA reads as TGCGCCAGCACGTCCTTCGTGAACACTGAAGCTTTCTTT. The full variable domain, its missing parts supplied by reference TRBV5-1 and TRBJ1-1, is KAGVTQTPRYLIKTRGQQVTLSCSPISGHRSVSWYQQTPGQGLQFLFEYFSETQRNKGNFPGRFSGRQFSNSRSEMNVSTLELGDSALYLCASTSFVNTEAFFGQGTRLTVV.

V is TRBV18 and J is TRBJ2-3; a possible D gene is TRBD1 (6 bases). V shed 3 bases and J shed 6 bases, with 19 bases lying between them. Germline V gene lookup returns CDR1 KGHSH and CDR2 LQKENI. This CDR3 spans 16 amino acids. CDR3 loop: CASSPVQGWLPDTQYF. CDR3 coding DNA: TGTGCCAGCTCACCGGTGCAGGGGTGGTTACCGGATACGCAGTATTTT. The variable domain in full, with the rest retrieved from reference TRBV18 and TRBJ2-3, is NAGVMQNPRHLVRRRGQEARLRCSPMKGHSHVYWYRQLPEEGLKFMVYLQKENIIDESGMPKERFSAEFPKEGPSILRIQQVVRGDSAAYFCASSPVQGWLPDTQYFGPGTRLTVL.

On this clone: Additional DNA sequences in this sample encode the identical CDR3. The genes are TRBV28 and TRBJ2-5; 11 positions agree with TRBD2. The CDR3 runs 15 residues. Germline V gene data show CDR1 as MDHEN and CDR2 as SYDVKM. J gave up 4 bases and V 3 bases, and 4 bases lay outside the gene matches. This CDR3 is CASSLGLAGGETQYF. The CDR3, as DNA: TGTGCCAGCAGTTTGGGCCTAGCGGGAGGAGAGACCCAGTACTTC.

This clone was seen many times. The chain combines TRBV28 with TRBJ2-7; D is possibly TRBD2 (5 bases). Per germline, CDR1 MDHEN and CDR2 SYDVKM. V shed 3 bases and J shed 2 bases, with 26 bases lying between them. The CDR3 has 19 residues. The chain's CDR3 is CASSFPIADLGSSAYEQYF. In nucleotides, the CDR3 is TGTGCCAGCAGTTTCCCGATTGCAGATCTGGGCAGTAGCGCCTACGAGCAGTACTTC.

This clone has a count of ten or more. Within the sample, other DNA sequences also encode this same CDR3. The chain recombines TRBV6-5 with TRBJ1-3; D unclear. Germline lookup yields CDR1 MNHEY and CDR2 SVGAGI. CDR3 length: 15 amino acids. V was clipped by 0 bases and J by 4 bases, with 10 bases between them. The chain's CDR3 is CASSYSRGSGNTIYF. The CDR3 region has the DNA TGTGCCAGCAGTTACTCGCGGGGATCGGGAAACACCATATATTTT.

The CDR3 region is CASSKDRGGGIGANVLTF. The CDR3 DNA is TGTGCCAGCAGCAAAGACAGGGGAGGAGGAATTGGGGCCAACGTCCTGACTTTC. This chain connects TRBV7-9 to TRBJ2-6; 8 bases are a match to TRBD1. CDR1 and CDR2 from the germline V gene are SEHNR and FQNEAQ (reference sequence). J was trimmed by 3 bases and V by 5 bases; bases with no gene match: 12. The CDR3 contains 18 residues.